The 3 T cell receptor beta chains listed next were all sequenced from one sample in a study of blood T cell repertoires in COVID-19. The method was immunoSEQ multiplex PCR; TCRdb's version includes in-frame clones alone and lacks a portion of them. The sample contains about 240,000 clones, roughly 91% of which appear only once. The sample comprised PBMCs or T cells enriched from blood (not recorded which). The receptors here all came from a man aged 35 to 55 who had recovered from COVID-19.

This clone showed up just once. This rearrangement joins TRBV28 to TRBJ1-5, with D possibly matching TRBD1 (6 bases). From germline, CDR1 is MDHEN and CDR2 SYDVKM. The length of the CDR3 is 16 residues. The germline V and J ends were trimmed by 5 bases and 2 bases, with 16 bases remaining between them. The CDR3, as DNA: TGTGCCAGCAGTGAAAACCGGCAGGGGCGCAATCAGCCCCAGCATTTT. Residues: CASSENRQGRNQPQHF.

V is TRBV24-1 and J is TRBJ2-3; the match to TRBD1 covers 7 bases. Germline CDR1 and CDR2: KGHDR and SFDVKD. The CDR3 runs 17 residues. The V segment lost 1 base and the J segment 4 bases; nucleotides outside the gene matches: 10. The CDR3 nucleotides are TGTGCCACCAGTGATTTAACACAGGGGACATCCGCAGATACGCAGTATTTT. It codes for CATSDLTQGTSADTQYF.

The chain has TRBV29-1 and TRBJ2-7; 9 bases agree with TRBD1. Unmatched junction bases numbered 3, after V lost 0 bases and J lost 3 bases. Per the germline V gene, CDR1 is SQVTM and CDR2 is ANQGSEA. This CDR3 contains 14 residues. The DNA for the CDR3 is TGCAGCGTTGAAGATTTGGGACAGGGCTACGAGCAGTACTTC. Encoded protein: CSVEDLGQGYEQYF.